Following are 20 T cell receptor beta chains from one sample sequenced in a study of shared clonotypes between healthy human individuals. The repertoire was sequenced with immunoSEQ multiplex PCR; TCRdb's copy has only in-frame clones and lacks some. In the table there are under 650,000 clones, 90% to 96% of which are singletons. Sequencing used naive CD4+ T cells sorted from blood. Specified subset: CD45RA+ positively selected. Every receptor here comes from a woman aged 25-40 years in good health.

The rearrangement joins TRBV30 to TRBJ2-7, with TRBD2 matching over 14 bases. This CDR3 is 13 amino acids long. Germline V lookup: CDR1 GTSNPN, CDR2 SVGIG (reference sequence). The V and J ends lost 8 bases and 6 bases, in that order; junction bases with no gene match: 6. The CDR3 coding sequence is TGTGCCGAAGGACTAGCGGGAGGTTCCGAGCAGTACTTC. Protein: CAEGLAGGSEQYF. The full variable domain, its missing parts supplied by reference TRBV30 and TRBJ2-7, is SQTIHQWPATLVQPVGSPLSLECTVEGTSNPNLYWYRQAAGRGLQLLFYSVGIGQISSEVPQNLSASRPQDRQFILSSKKLLLSDSGFYLCAEGLAGGSEQYFGPGTRLTVT.

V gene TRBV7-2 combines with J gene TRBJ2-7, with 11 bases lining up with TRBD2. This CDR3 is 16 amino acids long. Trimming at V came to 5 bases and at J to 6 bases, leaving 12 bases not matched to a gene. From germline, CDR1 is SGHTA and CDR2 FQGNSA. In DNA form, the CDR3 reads TGTGCCAGCAGCGTAGGTCTAGCGGGAGGACTCGGCGAGCAGTACTTC. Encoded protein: CASSVGLAGGLGEQYF. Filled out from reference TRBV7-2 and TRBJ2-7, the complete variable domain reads GAGVSQSPSNKVTEKGKDVELRCDPISGHTALYWYRQSLGQGLEFLIYFQGNSAPDKSGLPSDRFSAERTGGSVSTLTIQRTQQEDSAVYLCASSVGLAGGLGEQYFGPGTRLTVT.

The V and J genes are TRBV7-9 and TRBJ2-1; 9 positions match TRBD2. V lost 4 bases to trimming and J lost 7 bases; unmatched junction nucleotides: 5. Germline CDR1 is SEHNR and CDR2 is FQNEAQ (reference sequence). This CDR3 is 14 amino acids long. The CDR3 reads CASSSRTSANEQFF. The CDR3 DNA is TGTGCCAGCAGCTCTCGGACTAGCGCGAATGAGCAGTTCTTC. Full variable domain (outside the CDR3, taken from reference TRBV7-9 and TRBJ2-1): DTGVSQNPRHKITKRGQNVTFRCDPISEHNRLYWYRQTLGQGPEFLTYFQNEAQLEKSRLLSDRFSAERPKGSFSTLEIQRTEQGDSAMYLCASSSRTSANEQFFGPGTRLTVL.

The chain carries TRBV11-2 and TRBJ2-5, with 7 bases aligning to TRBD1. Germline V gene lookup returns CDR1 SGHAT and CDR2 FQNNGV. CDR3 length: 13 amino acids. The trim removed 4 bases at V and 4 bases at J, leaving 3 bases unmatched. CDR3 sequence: CASSSHRGETQYF. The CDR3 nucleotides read TGTGCCAGCAGCTCCCACAGGGGAGAGACCCAGTACTTC.

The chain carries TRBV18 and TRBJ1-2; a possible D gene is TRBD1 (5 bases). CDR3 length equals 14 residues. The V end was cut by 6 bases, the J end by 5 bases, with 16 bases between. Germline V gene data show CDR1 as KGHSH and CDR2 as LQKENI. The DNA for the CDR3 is TGTGCCAGCTCCCTGGGGGAACCCTATTATGGCTACACCTTC. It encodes CASSLGEPYYGYTF. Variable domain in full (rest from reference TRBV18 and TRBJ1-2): NAGVMQNPRHLVRRRGQEARLRCSPMKGHSHVYWYRQLPEEGLKFMVYLQKENIIDESGMPKERFSAEFPKEGPSILRIQQVVRGDSAAYFCASSLGEPYYGYTFGSGTRLTVV.

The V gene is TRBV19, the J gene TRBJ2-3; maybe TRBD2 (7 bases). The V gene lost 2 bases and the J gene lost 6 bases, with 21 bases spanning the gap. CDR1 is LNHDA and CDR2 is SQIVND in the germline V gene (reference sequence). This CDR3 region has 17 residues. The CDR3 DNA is TGTGCCAGTAGTATAATAGGGGGAGGGCCGGGGATGGATACGCAGTATTTT. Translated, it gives CASSIIGGGPGMDTQYF.

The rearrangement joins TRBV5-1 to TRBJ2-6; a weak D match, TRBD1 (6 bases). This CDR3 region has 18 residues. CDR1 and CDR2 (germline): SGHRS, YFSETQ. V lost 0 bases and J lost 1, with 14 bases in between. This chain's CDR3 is CASSLARGAVSGANVLTF. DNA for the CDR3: TGCGCCAGCAGCTTGGCCAGGGGCGCCGTTTCTGGGGCCAACGTCCTGACTTTC. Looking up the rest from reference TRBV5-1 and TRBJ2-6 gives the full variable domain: KAGVTQTPRYLIKTRGQQVTLSCSPISGHRSVSWYQQTPGQGLQFLFEYFSETQRNKGNFPGRFSGRQFSNSRSEMNVSTLELGDSALYLCASSLARGAVSGANVLTFGAGSRLTVL.

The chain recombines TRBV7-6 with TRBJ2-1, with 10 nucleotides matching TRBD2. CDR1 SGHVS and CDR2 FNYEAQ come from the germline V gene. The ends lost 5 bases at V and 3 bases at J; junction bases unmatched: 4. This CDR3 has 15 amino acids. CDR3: CASSRLAGVYNEQFF. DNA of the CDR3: TGTGCCAGCAGCCGGCTAGCGGGAGTCTACAATGAGCAGTTCTTC.

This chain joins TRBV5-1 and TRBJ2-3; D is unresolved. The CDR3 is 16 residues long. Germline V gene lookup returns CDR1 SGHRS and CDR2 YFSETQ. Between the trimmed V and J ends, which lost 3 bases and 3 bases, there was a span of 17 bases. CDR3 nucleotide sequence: TGCGCCAGCAGCTCTGGTCGGGTTCCTGCGACAGATACGCAGTATTTT. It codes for CASSSGRVPATDTQYF. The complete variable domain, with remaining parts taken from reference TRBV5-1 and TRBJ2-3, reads KAGVTQTPRYLIKTRGQQVTLSCSPISGHRSVSWYQQTPGQGLQFLFEYFSETQRNKGNFPGRFSGRQFSNSRSEMNVSTLELGDSALYLCASSSGRVPATDTQYFGPGTRLTVL.

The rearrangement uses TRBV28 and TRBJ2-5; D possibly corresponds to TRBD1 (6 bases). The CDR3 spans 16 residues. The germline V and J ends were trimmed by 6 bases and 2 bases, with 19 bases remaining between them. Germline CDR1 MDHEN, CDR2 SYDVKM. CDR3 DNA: TGTGCCAGCAGCCGACTCGAGAGGGGGTTTCAAGAGACCCAGTACTTC. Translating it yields CASSRLERGFQETQYF. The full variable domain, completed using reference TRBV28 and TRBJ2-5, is DVKVTQSSRYLVKRTGEKVFLECVQDMDHENMFWYRQDPGLGLRLIYFSYDVKMKEKGDIPEGYSVSREKKERFSLILESASTNQTSMYLCASSRLERGFQETQYFGPGTRLLVL.

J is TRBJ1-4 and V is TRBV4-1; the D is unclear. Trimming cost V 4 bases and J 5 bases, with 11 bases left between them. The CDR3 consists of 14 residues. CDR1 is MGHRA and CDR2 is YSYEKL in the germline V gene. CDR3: CASSLVRNNEKLFF. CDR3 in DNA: TGCGCCAGCAGCCTCGTACGGAACAATGAAAAACTGTTTTTT.

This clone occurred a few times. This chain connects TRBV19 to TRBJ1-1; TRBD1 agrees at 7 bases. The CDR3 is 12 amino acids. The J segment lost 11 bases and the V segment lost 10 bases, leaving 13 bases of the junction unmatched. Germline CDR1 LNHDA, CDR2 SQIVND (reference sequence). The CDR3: CATTTTGLKAFF. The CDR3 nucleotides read TGTGCCACCACGACGACAGGGTTGAAGGCTTTCTTT.

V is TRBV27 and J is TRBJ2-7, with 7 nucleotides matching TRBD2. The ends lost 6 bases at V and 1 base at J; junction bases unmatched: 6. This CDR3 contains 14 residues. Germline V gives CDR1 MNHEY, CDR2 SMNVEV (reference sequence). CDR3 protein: CASRLAGFSYEQYF. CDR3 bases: TGTGCCAGCAGATTAGCGGGTTTTTCCTACGAGCAGTACTTC.

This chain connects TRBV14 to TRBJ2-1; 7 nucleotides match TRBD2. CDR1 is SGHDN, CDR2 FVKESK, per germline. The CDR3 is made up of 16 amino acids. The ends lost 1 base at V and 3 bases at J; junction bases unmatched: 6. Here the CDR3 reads CASSQVGRGVYNEQFF. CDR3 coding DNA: TGTGCCAGCAGCCAAGTCGGACGGGGGGTCTACAATGAGCAGTTCTTC.

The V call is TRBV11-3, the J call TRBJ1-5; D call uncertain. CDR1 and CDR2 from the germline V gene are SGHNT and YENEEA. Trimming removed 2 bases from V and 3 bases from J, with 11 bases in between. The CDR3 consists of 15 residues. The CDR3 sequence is CASSLLAPPNQPQHF. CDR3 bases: TGTGCCAGCAGCTTACTTGCCCCCCCCAATCAGCCCCAGCATTTT.

In DNA, the CDR3 is TGTGCCAGCAGTGAAAAAGGCGGGCAAGGCTATGGCTACACCTTC. It translates to CASSEKGGQGYGYTF. The chain uses TRBV6-1 and TRBJ1-2; D call uncertain. Germline V CDR1 and CDR2: MNHNS, SASEGT. V lost 2 bases to trimming and J lost 4 bases, with 14 bases between them. The length of the CDR3 is 15 residues.

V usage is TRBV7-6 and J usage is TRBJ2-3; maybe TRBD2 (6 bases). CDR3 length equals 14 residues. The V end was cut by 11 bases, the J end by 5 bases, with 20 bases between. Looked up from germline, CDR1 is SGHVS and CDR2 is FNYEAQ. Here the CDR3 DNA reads TGTGCCTCCCAACGGGAGTTATCCAAAGATACGCAGTATTTT. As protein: CASQRELSKDTQYF. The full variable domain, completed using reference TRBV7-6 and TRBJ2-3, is GAGVSQSPRYKVTKRGQDVALRCDPISGHVSLYWYRQALGQGPEFLTYFNYEAQQDKSGLPNDRFSAERPEGSISTLTIQRTEQRDSAMYRCASQRELSKDTQYFGPGTRLTVL.

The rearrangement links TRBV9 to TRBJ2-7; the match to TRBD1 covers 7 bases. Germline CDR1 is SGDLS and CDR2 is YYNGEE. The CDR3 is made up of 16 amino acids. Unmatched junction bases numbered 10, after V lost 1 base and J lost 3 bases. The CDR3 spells CASSVSRDRLSYEQYF. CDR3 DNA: TGTGCCAGCAGCGTATCTCGGGACAGACTAAGCTACGAGCAGTACTTC.

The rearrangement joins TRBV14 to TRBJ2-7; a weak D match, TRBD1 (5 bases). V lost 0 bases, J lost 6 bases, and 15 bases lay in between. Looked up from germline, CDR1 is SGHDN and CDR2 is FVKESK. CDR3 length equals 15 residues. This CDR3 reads CASSQDKGRSAEQYF. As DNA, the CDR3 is TGTGCCAGCAGCCAAGATAAGGGGCGTTCAGCCGAGCAGTACTTC. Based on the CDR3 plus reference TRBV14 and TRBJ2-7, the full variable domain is EAGVTQFPSHSVIEKGQTVTLRCDPISGHDNLYWYRRVMGKEIKFLLHFVKESKQDESGMPNNRFLAERTGGTYSTLKVQPAELEDSGVYFCASSQDKGRSAEQYFGPGTRLTVT.

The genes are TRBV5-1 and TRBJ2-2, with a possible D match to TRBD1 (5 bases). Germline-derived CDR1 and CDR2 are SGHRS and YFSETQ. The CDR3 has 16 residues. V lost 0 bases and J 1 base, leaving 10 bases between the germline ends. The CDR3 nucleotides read TGCGCCAGCAGCTTGGCAGTAGGACAGAACACCGGGGAGCTGTTTTTT. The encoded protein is CASSLAVGQNTGELFF.